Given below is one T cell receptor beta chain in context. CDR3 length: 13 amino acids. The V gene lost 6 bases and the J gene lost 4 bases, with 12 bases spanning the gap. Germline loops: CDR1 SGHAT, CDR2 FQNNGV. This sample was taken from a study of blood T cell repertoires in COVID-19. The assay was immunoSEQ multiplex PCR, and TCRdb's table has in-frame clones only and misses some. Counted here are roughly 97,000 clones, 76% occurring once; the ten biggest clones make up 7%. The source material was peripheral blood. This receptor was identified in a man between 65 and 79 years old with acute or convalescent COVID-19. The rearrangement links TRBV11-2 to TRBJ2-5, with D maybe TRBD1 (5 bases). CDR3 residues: CASSNDRVETQYF. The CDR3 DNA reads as TGTGCCAGCAGTAATGACAGAGTAGAGACCCAGTACTTC.